Listed below are T cell receptor beta chains from one sample, sequenced in a study of T-cell memory formation after mild COVID-19. TCRdb reprocessed the 5' RACE reads with MiXCR, giving one entry per CDR3 protein. The sample lists a few hundred thousand distinct CDR3 sequences, around 15% occurring once. Sequenced: PBMCs or a T cell subset sorted from them (not recorded which). Receptors were obtained from a man between 18 and 29 years old who had mild COVID-19 (a few samples of this study predate the infection). Cell type and time point are not known. The CDR3 runs from the conserved cysteine through the conserved F or W. The D gene is left open where the match is weak. Not every row has a clone size; where given, it reads once, few, many or a size class.

TRBJ2-3 | TRBV5-4 | NA | few | CASNPGGNSDTQYF | TGTGCCAGCAATCCAGGAGGGAACTCAGATACGCAGTATTTT
TRBJ2-3 | TRBV4-3 | NA | many | CASSPRGGSTDTQYF | TGCGCCAGCAGCCCTAGGGGGGGTAGCACAGATACGCAGTATTTT
TRBJ2-5 | TRBV7-7 | NA | many | CASSLVGSEAQYF | TGTGCCAGCAGCTTAGTGGGGTCGGAGGCCCAGTACTTC
TRBJ2-3 | TRBV6-6 | NA | NA | CASSSWTGGVSTDTQYF | TGTGCCAGCAGTTCATGGACAGGAGGGGTCAGCACAGATACGCAGTATTTT
TRBJ2-1 | TRBV20-1 | NA | NA | CSASISTGNEQFF | TGCAGTGCTAGTATTAGCACGGGCAATGAGCAGTTCTTC
TRBJ1-2 | TRBV9 | NA | NA | CASSVGAETYGYTF | TGTGCCAGCAGCGTAGGGGCAGAAACATATGGCTACACCTTC
TRBJ2-3 | TRBV7-9 | TRBD2 | NA | CASSRGGGPSTDTQYF | TGTGCCAGCAGCCGCGGGGGGGGGCCTAGCACAGATACGCAGTATTTT
TRBJ2-3 | TRBV11-2 | NA | NA | CASSLEAGANTQYF | TGTGCCAGCAGCTTAGAGGCAGGAGCAAATACGCAGTATTTT
TRBJ1-6 | TRBV27 | NA | NA | CASSHNPNSPLHF | TGTGCCAGCAGTCATAACCCTAATTCACCCCTCCACTTT
TRBJ2-1 | TRBV29-1 | TRBD2 | NA | CSVVAGDNEQFF | TGCAGCGTGGTAGCGGGGGACAATGAGCAGTTCTTC
TRBJ1-5 | TRBV12-3/TRBV12-4 | NA | few | CASSLKGQPQHF | TGTGCCAGCAGTTTAAAGGGTCAGCCCCAGCATTTT
TRBJ2-2 | TRBV6-1 | NA | NA | CASSVSRAGAGELFF | TGTGCCAGCAGTGTATCCCGGGCCGGAGCCGGGGAGCTGTTTTTT
TRBJ2-6 | TRBV23-1 | NA | NA | CASSQSTVSGANVLTF | TGCGCCAGCAGTCAGTCGACAGTCTCTGGGGCCAACGTCCTGACTTTC
TRBJ1-2 | TRBV18 | NA | few | CASSDGGSYGYTF | TGTGCCAGCTCAGATGGGGGATCCTATGGCTACACCTTC
TRBJ1-1 | TRBV9 | TRBD1 | few | CASSVASDRAAFF | TGTGCCAGCAGCGTAGCCTCTGACAGGGCGGCTTTCTTT
TRBJ2-1 | TRBV4-1 | NA | NA | CASSQGPGDNEQFF | TGCGCCAGCAGCCAAGGACCAGGGGACAATGAGCAGTTCTTC
TRBJ2-3 | TRBV3-2 | NA | NA | CASSLGQGVGDADTQYF | TGTGCCAGCAGCCTAGGACAGGGGGTAGGTGACGCAGATACGCAGTATTTT
TRBJ1-1 | TRBV6-1 | NA | NA | CASSDRRQGRTEAFF | TGTGCCAGCAGTGATCGTCGGCAGGGAAGGACTGAAGCTTTCTTT
TRBJ2-5 | TRBV7-7 | NA | few | CASSQGRQETQYF | TGTGCCAGCAGCCAGGGACGGCAAGAGACCCAGTACTTC
TRBJ1-1 | TRBV19 | NA | NA | CASSDGGRTANTEAFF | TGTGCCAGTAGTGACGGCGGGAGGACAGCAAACACTGAAGCTTTCTTT
TRBJ2-7 | TRBV4-3 | NA | few | CASSQSSGPFLDPYEQYF | TGCGCCAGCAGCCAGTCTTCGGGGCCCTTCCTGGACCCCTACGAGCAGTACTTC
TRBJ2-7 | TRBV7-9 | NA | many | CASSFGGPYEQYF | TGTGCCAGCAGCTTTGGCGGACCCTACGAGCAGTACTTC
TRBJ2-5 | TRBV7-6 | NA | few | CASSLEFTGREETQYF | TGTGCCAGCAGCTTAGAATTTACAGGGCGCGAAGAGACCCAGTACTTC
TRBJ2-6 | TRBV20-1 | NA | few | CSASSVANSGANVLTF | TGCAGTGCTAGTAGTGTAGCAAACTCTGGGGCCAACGTCCTGACTTTC
TRBJ2-7 | TRBV7-2 | TRBD2 | few | CASSLAPGRNYEQYF | TGTGCCAGCAGCTTAGCGCCCGGGAGGAACTACGAGCAGTACTTC
TRBJ2-3 | TRBV5-1 | TRBD2 | NA | CASSSLPGLAGGTVADTQYF | TGCGCCAGCAGTTCCCTTCCGGGACTAGCGGGGGGGACCGTGGCAGATACGCAGTATTTT
TRBJ2-3 | TRBV9 | NA | few | CASSVAPQGPRDTQYF | TGTGCCAGCAGCGTAGCCCCCCAAGGGCCGAGGGATACGCAGTATTTT